The clone carrying this T cell receptor beta chain was seen a few times. Its target is not known. This record comes from a study of cytomegalovirus exposure and HLA in healthy donors. Study conclusions and caveats: Near-uniform donor sequencing depth was presumed by presence/absence analyses. When a later analysis was performed, an Asian-associated ancestry cluster reportedly had fewer N-insertions than the approximately 680-donor mean. Rare TCR sequences dominated, though some public TCRs recurred in many donors.

The CDR3 spans 13 residues. The ends lost 4 bases at V and 6 bases at J; junction bases unmatched: 5. From germline, CDR1 is SGHNT and CDR2 YENEEA. Use of 60 Vbeta and 13 Jbeta primers characterized the PCR. The protocol was immunoSEQ multiplex PCR, while the TCRdb copy is restricted to in-frame clones and leaves out a portion. The sample has some 91,000 clones, 55% to 65% seen once. Investigators did not record CMV serostatus for this donor. The receptor was derived from a human donor in good health. The specimen sequenced was PBMCs. V usage is TRBV11-3 and J usage is TRBJ2-7; 8 bases are a match to TRBD1. Here the CDR3 DNA reads TGTGCCAGCAGCTATAATACAGGGGGCGAGCAGTACTTC. Amino acid sequence: CASSYNTGGEQYF.